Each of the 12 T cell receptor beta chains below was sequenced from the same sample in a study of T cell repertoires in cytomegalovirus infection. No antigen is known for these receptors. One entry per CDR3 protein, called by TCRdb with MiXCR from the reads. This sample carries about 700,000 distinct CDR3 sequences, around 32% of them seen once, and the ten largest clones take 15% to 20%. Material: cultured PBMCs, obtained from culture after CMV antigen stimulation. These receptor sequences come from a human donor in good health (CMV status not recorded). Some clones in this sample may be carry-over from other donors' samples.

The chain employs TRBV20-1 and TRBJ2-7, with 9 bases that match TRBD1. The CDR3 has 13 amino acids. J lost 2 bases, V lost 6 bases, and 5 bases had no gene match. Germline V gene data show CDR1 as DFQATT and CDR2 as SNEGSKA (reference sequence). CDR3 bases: TGCAGTGCGCAGGGACAGGGCGCCTACGAGCAGTACTTC. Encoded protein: CSAQGQGAYEQYF.

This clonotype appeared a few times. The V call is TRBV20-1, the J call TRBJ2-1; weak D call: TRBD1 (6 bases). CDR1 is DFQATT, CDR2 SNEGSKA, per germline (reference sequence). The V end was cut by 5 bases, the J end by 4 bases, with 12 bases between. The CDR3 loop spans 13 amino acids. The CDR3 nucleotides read TGCAGTGCTGCCCGGGGACAATACAATGAGCAGTTCTTC. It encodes CSAARGQYNEQFF.

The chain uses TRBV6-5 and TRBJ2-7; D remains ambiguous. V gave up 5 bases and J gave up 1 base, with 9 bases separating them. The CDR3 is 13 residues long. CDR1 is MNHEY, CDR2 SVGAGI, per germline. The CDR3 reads CASSVTDSYEQYF. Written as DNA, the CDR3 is TGTGCCAGCAGTGTCACAGATTCCTACGAGCAGTACTTC.

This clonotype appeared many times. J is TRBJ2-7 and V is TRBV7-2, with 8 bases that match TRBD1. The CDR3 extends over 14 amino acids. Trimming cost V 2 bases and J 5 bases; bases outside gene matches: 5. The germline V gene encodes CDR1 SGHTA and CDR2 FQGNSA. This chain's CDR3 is CASSLLDRAHEQYF. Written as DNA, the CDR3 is TGTGCCAGCAGCTTACTGGACAGGGCACACGAGCAGTACTTC. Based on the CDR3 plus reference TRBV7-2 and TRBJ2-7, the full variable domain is GAGVSQSPSNKVTEKGKDVELRCDPISGHTALYWYRQSLGQGLEFLIYFQGNSAPDKSGLPSDRFSAERTGGSVSTLTIQRTQQEDSAVYLCASSLLDRAHEQYFGPGTRLTVT.

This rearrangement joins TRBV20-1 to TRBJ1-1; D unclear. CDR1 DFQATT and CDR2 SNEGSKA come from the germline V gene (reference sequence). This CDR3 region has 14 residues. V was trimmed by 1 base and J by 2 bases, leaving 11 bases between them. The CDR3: CSARGYMDNTEAFF. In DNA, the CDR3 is TGCAGTGCTAGAGGGTATATGGATAACACTGAAGCTTTCTTT.

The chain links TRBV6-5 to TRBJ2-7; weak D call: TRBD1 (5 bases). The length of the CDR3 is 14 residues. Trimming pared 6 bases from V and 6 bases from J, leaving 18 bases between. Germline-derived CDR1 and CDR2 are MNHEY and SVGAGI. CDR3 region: CASRVDRATTEQYF. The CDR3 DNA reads TGTGCCAGCAGAGTCGACAGAGCTACGACCGAGCAGTACTTC.

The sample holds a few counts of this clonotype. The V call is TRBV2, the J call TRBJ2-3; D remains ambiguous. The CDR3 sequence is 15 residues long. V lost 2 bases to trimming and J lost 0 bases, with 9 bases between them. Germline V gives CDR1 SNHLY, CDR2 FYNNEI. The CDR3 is CASSERVTSTDTQYF. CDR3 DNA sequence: TGTGCCAGCAGTGAACGGGTGACTAGCACAGATACGCAGTATTTT.

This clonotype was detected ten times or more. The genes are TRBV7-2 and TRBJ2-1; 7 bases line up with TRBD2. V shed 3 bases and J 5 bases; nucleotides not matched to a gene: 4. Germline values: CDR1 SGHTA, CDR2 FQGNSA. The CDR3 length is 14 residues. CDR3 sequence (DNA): TGTGCCAGCAGCTTCCAGGGAGGGAACAATGAGCAGTTCTTC. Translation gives CASSFQGGNNEQFF.

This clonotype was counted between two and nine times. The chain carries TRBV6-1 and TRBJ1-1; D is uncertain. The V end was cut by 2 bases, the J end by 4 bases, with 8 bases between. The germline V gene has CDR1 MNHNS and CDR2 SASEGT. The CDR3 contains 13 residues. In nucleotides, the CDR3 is TGTGCCAGCAGTGAATTCCTACTCACTGAAGCTTTCTTT. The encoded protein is CASSEFLLTEAFF.

CDR3 DNA sequence: TGTGCCAGCAGACGCCCGAGAGGGGCAGGCGAGACCCAGTACTTC. Protein: CASRRPRGAGETQYF. The chain uses TRBV6-2 or TRBV6-3 and TRBJ2-5, with D tentatively TRBD1 or TRBD2 (5 bases each). The CDR3 extends over 15 amino acids. Trimming stripped 6 bases from V and 5 bases from J, with 19 bases between. CDR1 is MNHEY, CDR2 SVGEGT, per germline.

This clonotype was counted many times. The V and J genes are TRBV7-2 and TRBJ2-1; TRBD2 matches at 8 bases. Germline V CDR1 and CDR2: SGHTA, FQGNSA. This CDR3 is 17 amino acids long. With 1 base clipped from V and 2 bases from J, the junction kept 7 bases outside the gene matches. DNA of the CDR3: TGTGCCAGCAGCTTAGGCGGGTCGGGAGGGGCCTACAATGAGCAGTTCTTC. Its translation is CASSLGGSGGAYNEQFF.

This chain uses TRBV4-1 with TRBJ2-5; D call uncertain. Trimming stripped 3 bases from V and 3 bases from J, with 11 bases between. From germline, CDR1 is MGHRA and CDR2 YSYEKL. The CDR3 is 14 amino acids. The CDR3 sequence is CASSHRPREETQYF. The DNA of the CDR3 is TGCGCCAGCAGCCATCGCCCGAGAGAAGAGACCCAGTACTTC.